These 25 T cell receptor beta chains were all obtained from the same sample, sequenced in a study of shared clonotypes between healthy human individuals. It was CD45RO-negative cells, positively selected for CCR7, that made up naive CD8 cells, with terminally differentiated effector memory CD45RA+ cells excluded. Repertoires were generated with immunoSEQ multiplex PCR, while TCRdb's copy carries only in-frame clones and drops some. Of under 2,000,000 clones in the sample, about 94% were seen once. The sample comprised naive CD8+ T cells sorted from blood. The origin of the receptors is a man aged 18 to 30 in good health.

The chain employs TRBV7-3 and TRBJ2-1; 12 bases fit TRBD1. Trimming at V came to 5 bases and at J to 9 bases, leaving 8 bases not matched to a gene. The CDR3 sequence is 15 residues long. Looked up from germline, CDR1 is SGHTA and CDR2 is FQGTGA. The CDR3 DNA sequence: TGTGCCAGCAGCGCGGGACAGGGGGCTAGGGGTGAGCAGTTCTTC. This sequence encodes CASSAGQGARGEQFF.

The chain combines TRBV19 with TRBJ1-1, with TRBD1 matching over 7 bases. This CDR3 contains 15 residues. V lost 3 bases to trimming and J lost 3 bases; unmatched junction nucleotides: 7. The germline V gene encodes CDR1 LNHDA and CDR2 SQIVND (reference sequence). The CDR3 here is CASSIQGGEDTEAFF. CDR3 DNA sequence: TGTGCCAGTAGTATCCAGGGGGGAGAGGACACTGAAGCTTTCTTT.

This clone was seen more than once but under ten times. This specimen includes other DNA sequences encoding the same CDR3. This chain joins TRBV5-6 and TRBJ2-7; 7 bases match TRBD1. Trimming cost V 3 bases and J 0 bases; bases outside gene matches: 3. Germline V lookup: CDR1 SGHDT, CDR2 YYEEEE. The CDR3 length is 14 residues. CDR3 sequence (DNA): TGTGCCAGCAGCTCCCGGGACAGCTCCTACGAGCAGTACTTC. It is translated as CASSSRDSSYEQYF. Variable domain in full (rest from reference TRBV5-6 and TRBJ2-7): DAGVTQSPTHLIKTRGQQVTLRCSPKSGHDTVSWYQQALGQGPQFIFQYYEEEERQRGNFPDRFSGHQFPNYSSELNVNALLLGDSALYLCASSSRDSSYEQYFGPGTRLTVT.

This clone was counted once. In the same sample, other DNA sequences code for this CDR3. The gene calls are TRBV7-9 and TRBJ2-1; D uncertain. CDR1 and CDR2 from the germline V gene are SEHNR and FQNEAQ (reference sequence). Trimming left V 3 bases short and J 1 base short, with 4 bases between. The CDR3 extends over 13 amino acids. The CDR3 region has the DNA TGTGCCAGCAGCTTCCCGTCCTACAATGAGCAGTTCTTC. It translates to CASSFPSYNEQFF.

The CDR3 sequence is CASGASGGYEQYF. CDR3 DNA: TGTGCCAGCGGGGCCTCGGGAGGGTACGAGCAGTACTTC. V is TRBV2 and J is TRBJ2-7, with 8 nucleotides matching TRBD2. Unmatched junction bases numbered 7, after V lost 8 bases and J lost 4 bases. Germline CDR1 SNHLY, CDR2 FYNNEI. The length of the CDR3 is 13 residues.

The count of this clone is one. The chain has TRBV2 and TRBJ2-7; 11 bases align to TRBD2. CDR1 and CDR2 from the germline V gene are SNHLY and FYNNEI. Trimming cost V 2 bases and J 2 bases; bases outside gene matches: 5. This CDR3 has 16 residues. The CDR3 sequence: CASSELAGGPTYEQYF. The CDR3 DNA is TGTGCCAGCAGTGAACTAGCGGGAGGTCCAACCTACGAGCAGTACTTC.

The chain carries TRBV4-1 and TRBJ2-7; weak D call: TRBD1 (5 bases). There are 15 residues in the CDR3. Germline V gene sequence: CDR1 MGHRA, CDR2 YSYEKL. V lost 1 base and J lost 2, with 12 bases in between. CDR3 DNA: TGCGCCAGCAGCCAAGTCGCAGGGAACACCTACGAGCAGTACTTC. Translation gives CASSQVAGNTYEQYF.

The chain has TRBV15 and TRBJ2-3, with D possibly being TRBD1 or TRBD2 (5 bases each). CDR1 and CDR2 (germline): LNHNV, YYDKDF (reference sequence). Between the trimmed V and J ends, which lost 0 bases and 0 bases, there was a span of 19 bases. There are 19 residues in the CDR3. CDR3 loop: CATSRDDLRDLSSTDTQYF. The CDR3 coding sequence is TGTGCCACCAGCAGAGACGACTTAAGGGACCTGTCTAGCACAGATACGCAGTATTTT. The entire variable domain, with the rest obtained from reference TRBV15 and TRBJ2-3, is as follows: DAMVIQNPRYQVTQFGKPVTLSCSQTLNHNVMYWYQQKSSQAPKLLFHYYDKDFNNEADTPDNFQSRRPNTSFCFLDIRSPGLGDTAMYLCATSRDDLRDLSSTDTQYFGPGTRLTVL.

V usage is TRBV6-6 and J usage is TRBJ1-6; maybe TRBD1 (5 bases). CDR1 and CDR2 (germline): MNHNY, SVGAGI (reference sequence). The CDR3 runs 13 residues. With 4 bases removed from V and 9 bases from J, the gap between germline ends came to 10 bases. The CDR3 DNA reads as TGTGCCAGCAGTTTCGGCGGGGGTTCACCCCTCCACTTT. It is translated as CASSFGGGSPLHF.

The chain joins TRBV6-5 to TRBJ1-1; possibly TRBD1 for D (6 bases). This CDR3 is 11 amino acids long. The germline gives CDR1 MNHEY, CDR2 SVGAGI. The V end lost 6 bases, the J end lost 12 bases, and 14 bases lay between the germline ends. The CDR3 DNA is TGTGCCAGCAGGAAGGGGGTCGTGACTTTCTTT. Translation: CASRKGVVTFF.

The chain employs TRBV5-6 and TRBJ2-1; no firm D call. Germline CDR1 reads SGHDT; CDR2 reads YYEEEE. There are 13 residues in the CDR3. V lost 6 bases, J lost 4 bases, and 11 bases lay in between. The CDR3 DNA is TGTGCCAGCAATTGGGCGGATTACAATGAGCAGTTCTTC. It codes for CASNWADYNEQFF.

The CDR3, as DNA: TGTGCCAGCAGTAAGAAGGGGATGAATGAGCAGTTCTTC. It translates to CASSKKGMNEQFF. The chain uses TRBV6-6 and TRBJ2-1; weak D call: TRBD1 (5 bases). This CDR3 spans 13 amino acids. CDR1 and CDR2 from the germline V gene are MNHNY and SVGAGI (reference sequence). Trimming pared 5 bases from V and 7 bases from J, leaving 12 bases between.

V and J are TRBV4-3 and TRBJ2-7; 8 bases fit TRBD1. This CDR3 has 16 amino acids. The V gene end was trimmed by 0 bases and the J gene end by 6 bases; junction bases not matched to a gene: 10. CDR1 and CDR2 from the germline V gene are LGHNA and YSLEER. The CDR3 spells CASSQDIGTGLGEQYF. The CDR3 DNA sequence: TGCGCCAGCAGCCAAGACATAGGGACAGGTTTAGGCGAGCAGTACTTC.

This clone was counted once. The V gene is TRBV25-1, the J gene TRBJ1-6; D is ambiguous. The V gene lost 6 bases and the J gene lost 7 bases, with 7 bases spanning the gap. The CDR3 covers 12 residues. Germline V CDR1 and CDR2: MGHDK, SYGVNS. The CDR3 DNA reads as TGTGCCAGCAGAGGAGGGAATTCACCCCTCCACTTT. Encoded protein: CASRGGNSPLHF.

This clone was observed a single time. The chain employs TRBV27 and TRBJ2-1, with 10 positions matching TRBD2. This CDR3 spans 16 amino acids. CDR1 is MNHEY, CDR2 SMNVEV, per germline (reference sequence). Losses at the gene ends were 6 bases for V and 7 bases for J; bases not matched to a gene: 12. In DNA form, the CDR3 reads TGTGCCAGCAGCCGCCCGTCTAGCGGGAGAGAAAATGAGCAGTTCTTC. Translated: CASSRPSSGRENEQFF.

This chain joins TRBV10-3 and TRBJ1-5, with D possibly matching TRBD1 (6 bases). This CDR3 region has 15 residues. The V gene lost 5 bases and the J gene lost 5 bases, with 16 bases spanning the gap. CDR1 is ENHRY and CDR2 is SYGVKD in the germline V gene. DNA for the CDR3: TGTGCCATCAGTTCGGACAGCAGATTCTATCAGCCCCAGCATTTT. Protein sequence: CAISSDSRFYQPQHF.

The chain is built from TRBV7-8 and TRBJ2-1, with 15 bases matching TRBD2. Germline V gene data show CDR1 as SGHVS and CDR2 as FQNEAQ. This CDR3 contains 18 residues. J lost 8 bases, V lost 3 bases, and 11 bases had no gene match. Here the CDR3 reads CASSFGLAGGRVYDEQFF. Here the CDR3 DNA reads TGTGCCAGCAGCTTTGGACTAGCGGGAGGGAGGGTTTACGATGAGCAGTTCTTC.

The CDR3 DNA follows: TGTGCCAGCAGTGCCGACAAGTATAGCAATCAGCCCCAGCATTTT. This codes for CASSADKYSNQPQHF. This chain uses TRBV6-1 with TRBJ1-5; D ambiguous. The CDR3 is 15 residues long. The germline gives CDR1 MNHNS, CDR2 SASEGT. Trimming pared 4 bases from V and 0 bases from J, leaving 10 bases between.

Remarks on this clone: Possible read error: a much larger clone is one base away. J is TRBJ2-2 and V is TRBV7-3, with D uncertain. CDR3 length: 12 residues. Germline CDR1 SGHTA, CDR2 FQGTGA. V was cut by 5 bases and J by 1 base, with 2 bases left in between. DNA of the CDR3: TGTGCCAGCAGCGAGAACACCGGGGAGCTGTTTTTT. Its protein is CASSENTGELFF.

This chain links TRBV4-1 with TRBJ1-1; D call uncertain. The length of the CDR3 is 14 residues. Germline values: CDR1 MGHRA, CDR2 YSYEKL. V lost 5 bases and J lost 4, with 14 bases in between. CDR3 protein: CASSTREVATEAFF. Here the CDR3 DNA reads TGCGCCAGCAGCACTCGGGAGGTGGCCACTGAAGCTTTCTTT.

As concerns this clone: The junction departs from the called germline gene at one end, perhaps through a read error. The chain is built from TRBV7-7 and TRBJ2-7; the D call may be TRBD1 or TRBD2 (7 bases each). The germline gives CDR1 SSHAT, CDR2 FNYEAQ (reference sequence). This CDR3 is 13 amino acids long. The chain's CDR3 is CASSFQGGSEQYF. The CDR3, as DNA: TGTGCTAGCAGCTTCCAGGGGGGGAGCGAGCAGTACTTC. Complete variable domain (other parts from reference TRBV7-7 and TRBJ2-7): GAGVSQSPRYKVTKRGQDVTLRCDPISSHATLYWYQQALGQGPEFLTYFNYEAQPDKSGLPSDRFSAERPEGSISTLTIQRTEQRDSAMYRCASSFQGGSEQYFGPGTRLTVT.

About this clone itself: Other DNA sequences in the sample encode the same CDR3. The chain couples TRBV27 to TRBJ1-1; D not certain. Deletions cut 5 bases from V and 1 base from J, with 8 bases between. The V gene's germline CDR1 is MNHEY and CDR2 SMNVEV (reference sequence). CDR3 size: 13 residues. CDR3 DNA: TGTGCCAGCAGTCCAAACGGGAACACTGAAGCTTTCTTT. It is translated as CASSPNGNTEAFF.

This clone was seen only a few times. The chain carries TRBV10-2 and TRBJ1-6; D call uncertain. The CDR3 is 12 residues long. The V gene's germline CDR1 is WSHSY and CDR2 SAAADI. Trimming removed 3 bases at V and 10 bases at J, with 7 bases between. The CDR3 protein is CASSEWESPLHF. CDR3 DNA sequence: TGCGCCAGCAGTGAATGGGAATCACCCCTCCACTTT.

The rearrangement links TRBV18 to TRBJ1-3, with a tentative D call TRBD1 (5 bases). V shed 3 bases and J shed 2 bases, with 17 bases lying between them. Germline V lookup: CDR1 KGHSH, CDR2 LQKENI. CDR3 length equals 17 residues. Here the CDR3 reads CASSPLPGRDAGNTIYF. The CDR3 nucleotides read TGTGCCAGCTCACCTCTACCCGGAAGGGACGCTGGAAACACCATATATTTT.

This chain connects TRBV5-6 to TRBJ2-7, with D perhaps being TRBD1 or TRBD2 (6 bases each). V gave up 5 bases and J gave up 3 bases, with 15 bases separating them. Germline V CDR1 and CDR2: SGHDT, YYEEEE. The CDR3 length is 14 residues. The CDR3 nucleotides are TGTGCCAGCAGTTGGGGGGCCGGTCTCTACGAGCAGTACTTC. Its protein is CASSWGAGLYEQYF. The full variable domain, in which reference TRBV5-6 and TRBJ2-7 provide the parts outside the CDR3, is DAGVTQSPTHLIKTRGQQVTLRCSPKSGHDTVSWYQQALGQGPQFIFQYYEEEERQRGNFPDRFSGHQFPNYSSELNVNALLLGDSALYLCASSWGAGLYEQYFGPGTRLTVT.